A selection of T cell receptor beta chains follows, all from one sample in a study of T cell responses to AZD1222 COVID-19 vaccine. Profiling relied on immunoSEQ multiplex PCR, and the TCRdb table lists in-frame clones only, not all of them. The data show some 74,000 clones, about nine tenths seen once. This sample comprised peripheral blood, obtained 28 days after the second AZD1222 dose. The receptors were sampled from an adult who received the AZD1222 COVID-19 vaccine. The CDR3 runs from the conserved cysteine through the conserved F or W. A D gene is named only where the DNA matches it firmly. Rows give clone size only sometimes, using once, few, many, or a class for an expanded clone.

D,size,J,V,CDR3,DNA
.,.,TRBJ1-6,TRBV28,CASSFISQVEPLHF,TGTGCCAGCAGTTTCATAAGCCAGGTAGAACCCCTCCACTTT
.,.,TRBJ2-3,TRBV9,CASSVDGGEGTDTQYF,TGTGCCAGCAGCGTAGATGGAGGGGAGGGCACAGATACGCAGTATTTT
TRBD1,.,TRBJ1-4,TRBV9,CASSGTGGDEKLFF,TGTGCCAGCAGCGGGACAGGGGGGGATGAAAAACTGTTTTTT
TRBD1,.,TRBJ1-1,TRBV6-2/TRBV6-3,CASSRQGHGNTEAFF,TGTGCCAGCAGTCGACAGGGCCACGGAAACACTGAAGCTTTCTTT
TRBD1,.,TRBJ2-7,TRBV12-5,CASGLGRDSPYEQYF,TGTGCTAGTGGTTTGGGCCGGGACAGCCCTTACGAGCAGTACTTC
.,.,TRBJ2-5,TRBV3-1/TRBV3-2,CASRQRWEETQYF,TGTGCCAGCAGGCAGCGTTGGGAAGAGACCCAGTACTTC
.,.,TRBJ2-1,TRBV27,CASSPRDGEEQFF,TGTGCCAGCAGTCCTCGGGACGGAGAAGAGCAGTTCTTC
.,.,TRBJ1-3,TRBV7-2,CASSTRTASSGNTIYF,TGTGCCAGCAGCACCCGGACGGCGAGCTCTGGAAACACCATATATTTT
.,.,TRBJ1-4,TRBV7-8,CASSFAEDRRLFF,TGTGCCAGCAGCTTCGCCGAAGACCGACGGTTGTTTTTT
.,.,TRBJ1-3,TRBV7-8,CASSVGGGGSSGNTIYF,TGTGCCAGCAGCGTAGGGGGGGGCGGATCCTCTGGAAACACCATATATTTT
.,.,TRBJ1-5,TRBV6-6,CASSRDEQPQHF,TGTGCCAGCAGCCGTGATGAGCAGCCCCAGCATTTT
TRBD2,.,TRBJ2-5,TRBV4-1,CASSQDHKRGAQETQYF,TGCGCCAGCAGCCAAGATCATAAGCGGGGGGCCCAAGAGACCCAGTACTTC
.,.,TRBJ1-5,TRBV19,CASSILGAWQPQHF,TGTGCCAGTAGTATCCTGGGGGCTTGGCAGCCCCAGCATTTT
TRBD1,.,TRBJ2-5,TRBV10-3,CATLDRGQAETQYF,TGTGCCACCCTTGACAGGGGGCAGGCAGAGACCCAGTACTTC
TRBD2,.,TRBJ2-1,TRBV11-2,CASRPPGTSGYNEQFF,TGTGCCAGCAGGCCACCCGGGACTAGCGGCTACAATGAGCAGTTCTTC
.,.,TRBJ2-7,TRBV20-1,CSAKTGPEQYF,TGCAGTGCTAAAACAGGGCCCGAGCAGTACTTC
.,once,TRBJ2-2,TRBV5-1,CASMNTGELFF,TGCGCCAGCATGAACACCGGGGAGCTGTTTTTT
.,.,TRBJ2-7,TRBV24-1,CATSDRDRNEQYF,TGTGCCACCAGTGATCGCGACAGAAACGAGCAGTACTTC
.,once,TRBJ1-2,TRBV9,CASASVSYTF,TGTGCCAGCGCCTCCGTAAGCTACACCTTC
TRBD1,.,TRBJ2-7,TRBV7-6,CASSRSAGTVSRWEQYF,TGTGCCAGCAGCCGCTCGGCCGGGACAGTCAGTCGTTGGGAGCAGTACTTC
.,.,TRBJ2-7,TRBV4-3,CASSPTGFSNTYEQYF,TGCGCCAGCAGCCCAACTGGCTTTTCCAACACCTACGAGCAGTACTTC
.,.,TRBJ1-6,TRBV7-2,CASSPGTSGAPLHF,TGTGCCAGCAGCCCCGGGACCTCAGGGGCACCCCTCCACTTT
TRBD2,once,TRBJ2-7,TRBV5-1,CASSPSLAGSSYEQYF,TGCGCCAGCAGCCCCTCTCTAGCGGGGAGCTCCTACGAGCAGTACTTC
TRBD1,.,TRBJ2-5,TRBV5-1,CASSLTGEETQYF,TGCGCCAGCAGCTTGACAGGGGAGGAGACCCAGTACTTC
.,.,TRBJ1-5,TRBV7-2,CASNPRGTDQPQHF,TGTGCCAGCAACCCGCGAGGGACCGATCAGCCCCAGCATTTT
.,.,TRBJ2-7,TRBV5-1,CASSFFLRGRTSYEQYF,TGCGCCAGCAGCTTCTTCCTGAGAGGCAGGACATCCTACGAGCAGTACTTC
.,.,TRBJ1-2,TRBV4-3,CASSQDGGSYGYTF,TGCGCCAGCAGCCAAGACGGGGGTAGCTATGGCTACACCTTC
TRBD2,few,TRBJ2-7,TRBV28,CASSLSAGGSYEQYF,TGTGCCAGCAGTTTATCGGCGGGGGGATCCTACGAGCAGTACTTC
.,.,TRBJ1-2,TRBV4-2,CASNGGNYGYTF,TGTGCCAGCAATGGGGGTAACTATGGCTACACCTTC
.,.,TRBJ1-6,TRBV19,CASSTSGGSPLHF,TGTGCCAGTAGTACCTCGGGCGGTTCACCCCTCCACTTT
.,.,TRBJ1-3,TRBV12-3/TRBV12-4,CASSLLGGNTIYF,TGTGCCAGCAGTTTACTCGGGGGAAACACCATATATTTT
.,.,TRBJ1-3,TRBV30,CAWRGHQLRGNTIYF,TGTGCCTGGAGAGGACACCAACTCCGTGGAAACACCATATATTTT
TRBD1,.,TRBJ1-2,TRBV2,CASRGQTWVDYGYTF,TGTGCCAGCAGGGGACAGACATGGGTCGACTATGGCTACACCTTC
.,.,TRBJ2-3,TRBV13,CASSPAGPTDTQYF,TGTGCCAGCAGCCCTGCCGGGCCAACAGATACGCAGTATTTT
TRBD2,.,TRBJ2-7,TRBV28,CASSGAGGIGTYEQYF,TGTGCCAGCAGCGGCGCGGGGGGCATAGGAACCTACGAGCAGTACTTC
.,.,TRBJ1-1,TRBV27,CASSIYRAPMNTEAFF,TGTGCCAGCAGTATTTACAGGGCACCCATGAACACTGAAGCTTTCTTT
TRBD2,.,TRBJ2-3,TRBV7-2,CASSLVSGGGADTQYF,TGTGCCAGCAGCTTAGTTTCCGGGGGGGGCGCAGATACGCAGTATTTT
TRBD2,.,TRBJ2-3,TRBV9,CASSGSGADTQYF,TGTGCCAGCAGCGGTAGCGGGGCGGATACGCAGTATTTT
.,.,TRBJ2-3,TRBV6-4,CASSASVSDTQYF,TGTGCCAGCAGTGCTTCGGTTTCAGATACGCAGTATTTT
TRBD1,.,TRBJ1-1,TRBV27,CASSPFFRDRVTNTEAFF,TGTGCCAGCAGTCCATTCTTTCGGGACAGGGTTACGAACACTGAAGCTTTCTTT
TRBD2,.,TRBJ2-3,TRBV6-1,CASSDLGGVADTQYF,TGTGCCAGCAGTGATTTGGGGGGGGTCGCAGATACGCAGTATTTT
.,.,TRBJ2-1,TRBV19,CASSPLDIKEQFF,TGTGCCAGTAGTCCACTAGACATAAAAGAGCAGTTCTTC
.,once,TRBJ2-4,TRBV24-1,CATSDPQGSGGKNIQYF,TGTGCCACCAGTGATCCGCAGGGGTCCGGGGGCAAAAACATTCAGTACTTC
.,.,TRBJ2-7,TRBV3-1/TRBV3-2,CASSLQGTEQYF,TGTGCCAGCAGCCTTCAGGGTACCGAGCAGTACTTC
.,.,TRBJ1-2,TRBV19,CASSTPGPHRGYTF,TGTGCCAGTAGTACTCCGGGACCCCATCGGGGCTACACCTTC
TRBD1,.,TRBJ1-3,TRBV19,CASSPGTAGNTIYF,TGTGCCAGTAGTCCGGGGACAGCTGGAAACACCATATATTTT
.,once,TRBJ1-5,TRBV6-2/TRBV6-3,CASSPQGSQPQHF,TGTGCCAGCAGTCCACAGGGAAGCCAGCCCCAGCATTTT
.,.,TRBJ1-1,TRBV9,CASSVGGIKTEAFF,TGTGCCAGCAGCGTAGGGGGCATTAAAACTGAAGCTTTCTTT
.,.,TRBJ1-2,TRBV3-1/TRBV3-2,CASSQVLGGHGYTF,TGTGCCAGCAGCCAAGTGCTCGGGGGCCATGGCTACACCTTC
.,.,TRBJ1-1,TRBV5-1,CASSRTDRTEAFF,TGCGCCAGCAGCCGGACGGATCGAACCGAAGCTTTCTTT
.,.,TRBJ1-4,TRBV5-1,CASSLGRSNEKLFF,TGCGCCAGCAGCTTGGGCAGGTCTAATGAAAAACTGTTTTTT
.,.,TRBJ2-1,TRBV11-3,CASSPQGLNEQFF,TGTGCCAGCAGCCCACAGGGCCTCAATGAGCAGTTCTTC
TRBD2,.,TRBJ2-3,TRBV6-5,CASSYQRDSNTQYF,TGTGCCAGCAGTTACCAGCGGGACTCCAATACGCAGTATTTT
.,.,TRBJ1-1,TRBV3-1/TRBV3-2,CASSQVGRAFF,TGTGCCAGCAGCCAAGTGGGGCGCGCTTTCTTT